The 14 T cell receptor beta chains given below trace back to one sample, sequenced in a study of graft-versus-host responses after intestinal transplantation. These receptors' antigens are unknown. Assay: immunoSEQ multiplex PCR; the TCRdb copy retains only in-frame clones and omits some. The table records about 130,000 clones, around nine tenths of them present only once. The material was unstimulated CD4+ T cells sorted from spleen or lymph node cells, obtained before intestinal transplant. The receptors originated from a human donor who received an intestinal transplant.

CDR3: CASSFGLLSYNEQFF. For the CDR3, the DNA is TGTGCCAGCAGCTTCGGTCTACTCTCCTACAATGAGCAGTTCTTC. J is TRBJ2-1 and V is TRBV11-1; no reliable D call. Germline CDR1 and CDR2: SGHAT and FQDESV (reference sequence). V was cut by 3 bases and J by 0 bases, with 9 bases left in between. The CDR3 sequence is 15 residues long.

The J gene is TRBJ1-1, the V gene TRBV29-1, with D possibly TRBD1 on 5 matching bases. The length of the CDR3 is 12 residues. The germline V gene has CDR1 SQVTM and CDR2 ANQGSEA. V dropped 3 bases and J dropped 7 bases, with 12 bases sitting between them. The CDR3 reads CSVDRELGEAFF. The CDR3 nucleotides are TGCAGCGTTGACAGGGAATTAGGTGAAGCTTTCTTT.

In its sample, this clone was seen once. The CDR3 reads CATRYSGGAGETQYF. The DNA for the CDR3 is TGTGCCACCCGGTATAGCGGGGGGGCCGGGGAGACCCAGTACTTC. The rearrangement links TRBV6-1 to TRBJ2-5, with 11 bases lining up with TRBD2. After removal of 10 bases from V and 5 bases from J, the junction contained 12 bases not matched to a gene. The CDR3 contains 15 residues. Germline assignment: CDR1 MNHNS and CDR2 SASEGT.

The chain recombines TRBV5-4 with TRBJ2-1, with 8 positions matching TRBD2. In germline, CDR1 is SGHNT, CDR2 YYREEE (reference sequence). The V segment lost 3 bases and the J segment 6 bases; nucleotides outside the gene matches: 8. This CDR3 comprises 15 residues. The CDR3 sequence: CASSYGGGHPNEQFF. CDR3 in DNA: TGTGCCAGCAGCTATGGCGGGGGGCACCCCAATGAGCAGTTCTTC.

This rearrangement joins TRBV6-1 to TRBJ1-2; no clear D. CDR3 length: 12 amino acids. The ends were cut back, 6 bases at V and 4 bases at J, with 9 bases in the middle. The germline V gene encodes CDR1 MNHNS and CDR2 SASEGT. The CDR3 protein is CASSLDRYGYTF. In DNA, the CDR3 is TGTGCCAGCAGCCTTGACCGCTATGGCTACACCTTC.

The CDR3 bases are TGCAGCGTGAAGGGCACTTCGATATTTGAAGCTTTCTTT. Translated, it gives CSVKGTSIFEAFF. The genes are TRBV29-1 and TRBJ1-1, with D unclear. The CDR3 runs 13 residues. The V gene's germline CDR1 is SQVTM and CDR2 ANQGSEA. Trimming shortened V by 6 bases and J by 7 bases, and 18 bases separated the two germline ends.

The chain joins TRBV9 to TRBJ1-2; D is possibly TRBD1 (5 bases). The CDR3 has 17 amino acids. The germline V and J ends were trimmed by 3 bases and 0 bases, with 18 bases remaining between them. Germline V lookup: CDR1 SGDLS, CDR2 YYNGEE. This chain's CDR3 is CASSATTRMGANYGYTF. CDR3 sequence (DNA): TGTGCCAGCAGCGCAACGACCCGGATGGGGGCTAACTATGGCTACACCTTC. The full variable domain, completed using reference TRBV9 and TRBJ1-2, is DSGVTQTPKHLITATGQRVTLRCSPRSGDLSVYWYQQSLDQGLQFLIQYYNGEERAKGNILERFSAQQFPDLHSELNLSSLELGDSALYFCASSATTRMGANYGYTFGSGTRLTVV.

The chain is built from TRBV19 and TRBJ1-5, with 8 positions matching TRBD1. Looked up from germline, CDR1 is LNHDA and CDR2 is SQIVND (reference sequence). The V gene end was trimmed by 4 bases and the J gene end by 6 bases; junction bases not matched to a gene: 5. CDR3 length equals 14 residues. This chain's CDR3 is CASSRGQGTQPQHF. The CDR3 DNA is TGTGCCAGTAGTAGAGGACAGGGTACTCAGCCCCAGCATTTT.

V and J are TRBV27 and TRBJ1-2, with TRBD1 identical over 9 bases. This CDR3 region has 13 residues. Losses at the gene ends were 6 bases for V and 5 bases for J; bases not matched to a gene: 4. CDR1 and CDR2 (germline): MNHEY, SMNVEV (reference sequence). The CDR3 is CASRGTGSYGYTF. CDR3 sequence (DNA): TGTGCCAGCAGGGGGACAGGGAGTTATGGCTACACCTTC.

V is TRBV7-8 and J is TRBJ1-5; D is unresolved. Trimming left V 2 bases short and J 5 bases short, with 4 bases between. The CDR3 length is 12 residues. Germline V gives CDR1 SGHVS, CDR2 FQNEAQ. CDR3 loop: CASSLNYQPQHF. The CDR3 DNA reads TGTGCCAGCAGCTTAAACTATCAGCCCCAGCATTTT.

This clone occurred once. This chain uses TRBV9 with TRBJ2-5, with 8 bases that match TRBD2. The V gene end was trimmed by 2 bases and the J gene end by 0 bases; junction bases not matched to a gene: 6. Germline V gene sequence: CDR1 SGDLS, CDR2 YYNGEE. The length of the CDR3 is 16 residues. The chain's CDR3 is CASSVNSGGDQETQYF. The CDR3 DNA follows: TGTGCCAGCAGCGTCAACAGCGGGGGAGACCAAGAGACCCAGTACTTC.

The rearrangement uses TRBV7-9 and TRBJ1-6; D remains ambiguous. The germline V gene has CDR1 SEHNR and CDR2 FQNEAQ (reference sequence). The CDR3 extends over 16 amino acids. With 1 base removed from V and 6 bases from J, the gap between germline ends came to 13 bases. The CDR3, as DNA: TGTGCCAGCAGCTTAGTAGGTAAAGGGTCTAATTCACCCCTCCACTTT. This gives the protein CASSLVGKGSNSPLHF.

This sequence joins TRBV30 and TRBJ1-3; D gene ambiguous. The germline gives CDR1 GTSNPN, CDR2 SVGIG (reference sequence). CDR3 length: 11 residues. The V end lost 3 bases, the J end lost 0 bases, and 0 bases lay between the germline ends. CDR3 coding DNA: TGTGCCTGGAGCTCTGGAAACACCATATATTTT. Its translation is CAWSSGNTIYF.

The gene calls are TRBV5-4 and TRBJ2-7; possible D gene TRBD1, 8 bases. Trimming cost V 4 bases and J 2 bases, with 16 bases left between them. Looked up from germline, CDR1 is SGHNT and CDR2 is YYREEE (reference sequence). The CDR3 length is 15 residues. CDR3 nucleotide sequence: TGTGCCAGCAGCACAGGGGGGGGGTCCACCTACGAGCAGTACTTC. Translated, it gives CASSTGGGSTYEQYF.